Only a few counts were recorded for the clone carrying this T cell receptor beta chain. Its antigen is undetermined. The CDR3 extends over 15 amino acids. V lost 3 bases and J lost 0; bases outside the gene matches: 4. The germline CDR1 and CDR2 sequences are LGHNA and YNFKEQ. The data stem from a study of T-cell memory formation after mild COVID-19. Study in general: Clusters of TCRs were largely donor specific. Study-wide results and caveats: Among clones contracting day 15 to 85, CD4/CD8 was balanced, whereas later expanders leaned CD4+. Specificity for SARS-CoV-2 was not confirmed among the second-wave clones peaking on day 37. CD8+ contracting clones occupied EMRA, while CD4+ ones occupied mainly CM and EM.

TCRdb re-derived calls from the 5' RACE reads in MiXCR, one entry per CDR3 protein. The data contain some 130,000 distinct CDR3 sequences, approximately 16% of them singletons. The source of this sequence is an adult woman who had mild COVID-19 (a few samples of this study predate the infection). Cell type and time point are not known. The sample was PBMCs or a T cell subset sorted from them (not recorded which). The chain joins TRBV4-2 to TRBJ2-7; TRBD2 agrees at 8 bases. The chain's CDR3 is CASSQAAGVSYEQYF. In DNA form, the CDR3 reads TGTGCCAGCAGCCAGGCAGCGGGAGTCTCCTACGAGCAGTACTTC.